A single sample gave rise to the 31 T cell receptor beta chains below, sequenced in a study of blood T cells in healthy people across ages. Sample-barcoded 5' priming and a J-beta primer mix drove a second PCR of roughly 7 to 11 cycles. In TCRdb, the 5' RACE reads were re-called with MiXCR into one record per CDR3 protein. The repertoire consists of some 1.8 million distinct CDR3 sequences, with roughly 43% occurring once and the leading ten covering roughly 24%. Source material: blood. The receptors originated from a human donor in good health.

V and J are TRBV5-4 and TRBJ2-5, with D possibly being TRBD1 (6 bases). Trimming shortened V by 1 base and J by 3 bases, and 19 bases separated the two germline ends. The germline V gene has CDR1 SGHNT and CDR2 YYREEE (reference sequence). The CDR3 totals 17 residues. For the CDR3, the DNA is TGTGCCAGCAGCTTGTTTTTTGGGCCCCGGACAGAAGAGACCCAGTACTTC. Translated, it gives CASSLFFGPRTEETQYF.

The chain employs TRBV9 and TRBJ1-6, with D possibly being TRBD1 (6 bases). The CDR3 has 15 residues. Trimming left V 3 bases short and J 7 bases short, with 14 bases between. CDR1 is SGDLS and CDR2 is YYNGEE in the germline V gene. The CDR3 DNA is TGTGCCAGCAGCGCTGCCGGGACAAGCAATTCACCCCTCCACTTT. Translation gives CASSAAGTSNSPLHF.

The rearrangement links TRBV5-1 to TRBJ2-5; TRBD2 might be the D (6 bases). This CDR3 spans 15 amino acids. Germline-derived CDR1 and CDR2 are SGHRS and YFSETQ. V was clipped by 0 bases and J by 4 bases, with 13 bases between them. CDR3 residues: CASSLEWRDGETQYF. In DNA form, the CDR3 reads TGCGCCAGCAGCTTGGAGTGGAGGGACGGAGAGACCCAGTACTTC.

This clonotype has a handful of counts. The rearrangement joins TRBV5-1 to TRBJ2-3, with D unresolved. Germline lookup yields CDR1 SGHRS and CDR2 YFSETQ. There are 13 residues in the CDR3. With 2 bases removed from V and 6 bases from J, the gap between germline ends came to 10 bases. CDR3 residues: CASSLRVGDTQYF. CDR3 nucleotides: TGCGCCAGCAGCTTAAGGGTTGGGGATACGCAGTATTTT.

This clonotype has just a few counts. The chain has TRBV20-1 and TRBJ2-1, with 7 bases matching TRBD2. J gave up 4 bases and V 1 base, and 4 bases lay outside the gene matches. The CDR3 runs to 14 residues. Looked up from germline, CDR1 is DFQATT and CDR2 is SNEGSKA (reference sequence). The CDR3 protein is CSARGSGMYNEQFF. DNA for the CDR3: TGCAGTGCTAGAGGCAGCGGGATGTACAATGAGCAGTTCTTC.

This clonotype has more than one count but fewer than ten. The chain carries TRBV5-1 and TRBJ2-3; TRBD2 matches 10 bases. This CDR3 is 18 amino acids long. CDR1 SGHRS and CDR2 YFSETQ come from the germline V gene. V lost 0 bases to trimming and J lost 0 bases; unmatched junction nucleotides: 7. This CDR3 reads CASSLGASGGTSTDTQYF. In nucleotides, the CDR3 is TGCGCCAGCAGCTTGGGAGCTAGCGGGGGAACTAGCACAGATACGCAGTATTTT.

This chain connects TRBV20-1 to TRBJ1-2, with 9 bases matching TRBD1. In germline, CDR1 is DFQATT, CDR2 SNEGSKA (reference sequence). The J segment lost 6 bases and the V segment lost 5 bases, leaving 4 bases of the junction unmatched. The CDR3 is 12 residues long. This CDR3 reads CSAGRDRDGYTF. CDR3 in DNA: TGCAGTGCTGGGAGGGACAGGGATGGCTACACCTTC.

The rearrangement joins TRBV6-2 or TRBV6-3 to TRBJ1-2; D remains ambiguous. Germline V gene sequence: CDR1 MNHEY, CDR2 SVGEGT. Trimming took 6 bases from V and 8 from J, leaving 16 bases between them. The CDR3 contains 13 residues. CDR3 sequence (DNA): TGTGCCAGCAGCGTACAGAGCCTGGGAGGCTACACCTTC. This encodes CASSVQSLGGYTF.

The CDR3 coding sequence is TGTGCCAGCAGCTCAACAGGGTTTAATGAAAAACTGTTTTTT. The encoded protein is CASSSTGFNEKLFF. The V call is TRBV7-9, the J call TRBJ1-4; weak D call: TRBD1 (6 bases). V lost 4 bases and J lost 4, with 10 bases in between. The CDR3 sequence is 14 residues long. Germline CDR1 reads SEHNR; CDR2 reads FQNEAQ (reference sequence).

This clonotype was found a few times. The chain employs TRBV7-2 and TRBJ1-6, with 9 bases identical to TRBD1. There are 15 residues in the CDR3. CDR1 is SGHTA and CDR2 is FQGNSA in the germline V gene. Losses at the gene ends were 2 bases for V and 8 bases for J; bases not matched to a gene: 4. CDR3 sequence: CASSLIRQGDSPLHF. The CDR3 bases are TGTGCCAGCAGCTTAATTAGACAGGGGGATTCACCCCTCCACTTT.

This clonotype was picked up many times. This sequence joins TRBV7-9 and TRBJ2-3; 7 bases are a match to TRBD2. The CDR3 has 15 residues. In germline, CDR1 is SEHNR, CDR2 FQNEAQ (reference sequence). The V gene end was trimmed by 2 bases and the J gene end by 2 bases; junction bases not matched to a gene: 4. CDR3 sequence: CASSLRGGNTDTQYF. CDR3 DNA: TGTGCCAGCAGCTTACGCGGGGGAAACACAGATACGCAGTATTTT.

The rearrangement links TRBV13 to TRBJ2-6; 8 bases are a match to TRBD1. The CDR3 is 18 residues long. Looked up from germline, CDR1 is PRHDT and CDR2 is FYEKMQ (reference sequence). V gave up 5 bases and J gave up 2 bases; unmatched junction bases: 11. The CDR3 sequence is CASSPETGEPAGANVLTF. The CDR3 coding sequence is TGTGCCAGCAGCCCGGAGACAGGGGAACCGGCTGGGGCCAACGTCCTGACTTTC.

The chain links TRBV12-3 or TRBV12-4 to TRBJ1-2; D not certain. V gave up 5 bases and J gave up 8 bases, with 15 bases separating them. CDR3 size: 13 residues. The CDR3 here is CASSPVTRYGYTF. DNA for the CDR3: TGTGCCAGCAGTCCTGTTACGAGGTACGGCTACACCTTC.

This clonotype was counted once. This chain connects TRBV6-6 to TRBJ2-6; 9 positions match TRBD1. This CDR3 spans 16 amino acids. J was trimmed by 4 bases and V by 6 bases; bases with no gene match: 7. The germline gives CDR1 MNHNY, CDR2 SVGAGI (reference sequence). The CDR3 loop is CASRGQGILGANVLTF. CDR3 DNA sequence: TGTGCCAGCAGGGGACAGGGTATCTTGGGGGCCAACGTCCTGACTTTC.

This sequence joins TRBV19 and TRBJ2-4; weak D call: TRBD1 (5 bases). The DNA matches TRBJ2-5 better at its end, which makes the J call doubtful. CDR3 length: 16 amino acids. Germline CDR1 is LNHDA and CDR2 is SQIVND (reference sequence). The CDR3 nucleotides read TGTGCCAGTAGTCCAAGGGGCCAGGAGACACAAGAGACCCAGTACTTC. Protein product: CASSPRGQETQETQYF.

This chain joins TRBV11-3 and TRBJ2-7, with D possibly being TRBD2 (6 bases). Trimming shortened V by 1 base and J by 1 base, and 23 bases separated the two germline ends. Per germline, CDR1 SGHNT and CDR2 YENEEA. The CDR3 sequence is 19 residues long. The CDR3 DNA reads TGTGCCAGCAGCTTAGTTCGGGCATATGGCGGGACCCATTCCTACGAGCAGTACTTC. It specifies CASSLVRAYGGTHSYEQYF.

There are many counts of this clonotype. The genes are TRBV4-3 and TRBJ2-7; D unclear. V lost 0 bases and J lost 3, with 6 bases in between. The CDR3 consists of 13 residues. Germline V gene lookup returns CDR1 LGHNA and CDR2 YSLEER. Written as DNA, the CDR3 is TGCGCCAGCAGCCAAGATCTAGACTACGAGCAGTACTTC. Amino acid sequence: CASSQDLDYEQYF.

The CDR3 here is CASSPGLIWLDPQYF. The CDR3 DNA reads as TGTGCCAGCAGCCCCGGACTGATTTGGTTGGATCCGCAGTATTTT. This sequence joins TRBV14 and TRBJ2-3, with D possibly being TRBD2 (5 bases). Germline-derived CDR1 and CDR2 are SGHDN and FVKESK. The CDR3 has 15 residues. V gave up 4 bases and J gave up 10 bases, with 21 bases separating them.

The chain carries TRBV29-1 and TRBJ2-5, with D possibly matching TRBD2 (5 bases). Deletions cut 7 bases from V and 2 bases from J, with 14 bases between. Germline V gives CDR1 SQVTM, CDR2 ANQGSEA. There are 13 residues in the CDR3. The CDR3 DNA reads as TGCAGCGCCATGGGAGTAGATCAAGAGACCCAGTACTTC. Protein: CSAMGVDQETQYF.

The chain has TRBV6-6 and TRBJ1-1, with D uncertain. Trimming took 3 bases from V and 4 from J, leaving 9 bases between them. CDR3 length: 13 amino acids. Germline loops: CDR1 MNHNY, CDR2 SVGAGI (reference sequence). For the CDR3, the DNA is TGTGCCAGCAGTTATTCCCCGGCCACTGAAGCTTTCTTT. This sequence encodes CASSYSPATEAFF.

In regard to this clonotype: One end of the junction is discordant with germline, which a read error may explain. The chain carries TRBV27 and TRBJ2-1; either TRBD1 or TRBD2 may fit D (6 bases each). The CDR3 contains 14 residues. Germline values: CDR1 MNHEY, CDR2 SMNVEV (reference sequence). Here the CDR3 DNA reads TGTGCCAGCGGGGAAGGGGGGACTTACAGTGAGCAGTTCTTC. Translation gives CASGEGGTYSEQFF.

The rearrangement uses TRBV7-2 and TRBJ2-3, with 10 bases aligning to TRBD1. Germline lookup yields CDR1 SGHTA and CDR2 FQGNSA. The CDR3 length is 19 residues. V dropped 5 bases and J dropped 2; count of bases not matched to a gene: 16. Written as DNA, the CDR3 is TGTGCCAGCAGCCTTGCGGGAGGCATGGGGACAGGGGTCACAGATACGCAGTATTTT. Amino acids: CASSLAGGMGTGVTDTQYF.

The chain uses TRBV4-2 and TRBJ2-1, with TRBD2 identical over 8 bases. Losses at the gene ends were 0 bases for V and 8 bases for J; bases not matched to a gene: 15. The CDR3 consists of 18 residues. In germline, CDR1 is LGHNA, CDR2 YNFKEQ. The CDR3 sequence: CASSQEVPRGGYFDEQFF. The CDR3 nucleotides are TGTGCCAGCAGCCAAGAAGTCCCTCGGGGGGGCTATTTCGATGAGCAGTTCTTC.

The chain uses TRBV20-1 and TRBJ2-5; possibly TRBD2 for D (7 bases). The DNA matches TRBJ2-7 better at its end, which makes the J call doubtful. CDR1 is DFQATT and CDR2 is SNEGSKA in the germline V gene (reference sequence). This CDR3 has 14 residues. The CDR3 coding sequence is TGCAGTGCTAGAGATGTACAGGGAGGGGACGAGCAGTACTTC. It yields the protein CSARDVQGGDEQYF.

The V gene is TRBV2, the J gene TRBJ2-3; D is unresolved. Germline V gene lookup returns CDR1 SNHLY and CDR2 FYNNEI. Trimming pared 2 bases from V and 0 bases from J, leaving 12 bases between. CDR3 size: 16 residues. CDR3 protein: CASSEWSVSSTDTQYF. The CDR3 bases are TGTGCCAGCAGTGAATGGTCGGTATCTAGCACAGATACGCAGTATTTT. Full variable domain (rest looked up from reference TRBV2 and TRBJ2-3): EPEVTQTPSHQVTQMGQEVILRCVPISNHLYFYWYRQILGQKVEFLVSFYNNEISEKSEIFDDQFSVERPDGSNFTLKIRSTKLEDSAMYFCASSEWSVSSTDTQYFGPGTRLTVL.

This chain joins TRBV15 and TRBJ1-2; D remains ambiguous. With 0 bases removed from V and 8 bases from J, the gap between germline ends came to 16 bases. CDR3 size: 15 residues. Germline lookup yields CDR1 LNHNV and CDR2 YYDKDF (reference sequence). The CDR3 sequence: CATSRDLGRSGGYTF. The CDR3 DNA sequence: TGTGCCACCAGCAGAGATTTGGGCAGGAGCGGAGGCTACACCTTC.

V usage is TRBV6-2 or TRBV6-3 and J usage is TRBJ1-6, with D uncertain. CDR1 and CDR2 (germline): MNHEY, SVGEGT. V dropped 2 bases and J dropped 9 bases, with 14 bases sitting between them. CDR3 length equals 15 residues. CDR3 DNA: TGTGCCAGCAGTTACGGGTACACGGGTGGTTCACCCCTCCACTTT. Protein sequence: CASSYGYTGGSPLHF.

This clonotype was counted between two and nine times. The gene calls are TRBV7-2 and TRBJ1-2, with 8 bases matching TRBD1. Germline assignment: CDR1 SGHTA and CDR2 FQGNSA. J was trimmed by 5 bases and V by 5 bases; bases with no gene match: 13. CDR3 size: 16 residues. As DNA, the CDR3 is TGTGCCAGCAGCCGGCTGACAGGGGAACCAAATTATGGCTACACCTTC. Encoded protein: CASSRLTGEPNYGYTF.

This clonotype was recorded only once. The genes are TRBV12-3 or TRBV12-4 and TRBJ2-5; TRBD1 might be the D (6 bases). V shed 2 bases and J shed 11 bases, with 18 bases lying between them. This CDR3 region has 14 residues. The CDR3: CASSLKAGVHEQYF. The CDR3 bases are TGTGCCAGCAGTTTAAAGGCAGGGGTCCATGAGCAGTACTTC.

This clonotype was counted a few times. This chain links TRBV4-3 with TRBJ2-3; tentatively, D is TRBD2 (6 bases). CDR3 length: 15 amino acids. Trimming removed 0 bases from V and 2 bases from J, with 9 bases in between. Germline assignment: CDR1 LGHNA and CDR2 YSLEER. The CDR3: CASSQEWGVTDTQYF. In nucleotides, the CDR3 is TGCGCCAGCAGCCAAGAGTGGGGGGTCACAGATACGCAGTATTTT.

The chain couples TRBV7-2 to TRBJ2-1; D remains unclear. V was shortened by 0 bases and J by 0 bases, with 9 bases between the two germline ends. This CDR3 has 16 amino acids. Germline CDR1 SGHTA, CDR2 FQGNSA. The DNA for the CDR3 is TGTGCCAGCAGCTTAGCGACGAGGAGCTCCTACAATGAGCAGTTCTTC. This sequence encodes CASSLATRSSYNEQFF.